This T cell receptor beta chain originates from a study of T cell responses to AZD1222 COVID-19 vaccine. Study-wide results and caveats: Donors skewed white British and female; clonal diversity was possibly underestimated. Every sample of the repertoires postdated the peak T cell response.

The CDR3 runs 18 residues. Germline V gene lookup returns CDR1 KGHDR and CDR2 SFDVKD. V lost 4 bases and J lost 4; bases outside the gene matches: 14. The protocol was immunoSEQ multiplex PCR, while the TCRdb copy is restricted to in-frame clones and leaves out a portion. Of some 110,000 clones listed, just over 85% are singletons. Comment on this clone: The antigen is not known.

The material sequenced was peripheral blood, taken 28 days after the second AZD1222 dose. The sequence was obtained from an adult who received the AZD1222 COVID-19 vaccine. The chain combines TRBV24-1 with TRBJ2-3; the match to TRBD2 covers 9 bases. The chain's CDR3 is CATSDPLRSGGNADTQYF. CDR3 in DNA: TGTGCCACCAGTGACCCTTTAAGGAGCGGGGGGAACGCAGATACGCAGTATTTT.